The rows below give T cell receptor beta chains drawn from one sample of a study of T-cell memory formation after mild COVID-19. TCRdb analysed the 5' RACE reads with MiXCR anew, one entry per CDR3 protein. Of fewer than 400,000 distinct CDR3 sequences in the sample, 16% are singletons; the top ten hold 20% to 25%. Sample: PBMCs or a T cell subset sorted from them (not recorded which). All receptors come from a young man who had mild COVID-19 (a few samples of this study predate the infection). Cell type and time point are not known. The CDR3 runs from the conserved cysteine through the conserved F or W. The D gene is left open where the match is weak. Size is omitted from some rows. Given values are once, few, many or a class for expanded clones.

cdr3_nt: TGTGCCAGCAGCCAAGATGGGCTAGCAGCAGATACGCAGTATTTT
cdr3_aa: CASSQDGLAADTQYF
v_call: TRBV3-1
d_call: .
clone_size: .
j_call: TRBJ2-3

cdr3_nt: TGTGCCAGCAGTTTAGACAGATACACCGGGGAGCTGTTTTTT
cdr3_aa: CASSLDRYTGELFF
v_call: TRBV12-3/TRBV12-4
d_call: .
clone_size: few
j_call: TRBJ2-2

cdr3_nt: TGTGCCAGCAACGTAGAGGGCAGGGGAGAGACCCAGTACTTC
cdr3_aa: CASNVEGRGETQYF
v_call: TRBV9
d_call: .
clone_size: .
j_call: TRBJ2-5

cdr3_nt: TGTGCCAGCAGCTTTGGCAGGAACTATGGCTACACCTTC
cdr3_aa: CASSFGRNYGYTF
v_call: TRBV7-2
d_call: .
clone_size: many
j_call: TRBJ1-2

cdr3_nt: TGTGCCAGCAGCTTAAACAGCCCCTATGGCTACACCTTC
cdr3_aa: CASSLNSPYGYTF
v_call: TRBV7-9
d_call: .
clone_size: .
j_call: TRBJ1-2

cdr3_nt: TGCGCCAGCAGGACGGGGCGGAACACTGAAGCTTTCTTT
cdr3_aa: CASRTGRNTEAFF
v_call: TRBV10-2
d_call: .
clone_size: .
j_call: TRBJ1-1

cdr3_nt: TGCAGCGTTGAAGATGGGGGGGCGAGCTCCTACAATGAGCAGTTCTTC
cdr3_aa: CSVEDGGASSYNEQFF
v_call: TRBV29-1
d_call: .
clone_size: many
j_call: TRBJ2-1

cdr3_nt: TGCGCCAGCAGCTCGGAGACGACAGTAACGGGGGAGACCCAGTACTTC
cdr3_aa: CASSSETTVTGETQYF
v_call: TRBV5-1
d_call: .
clone_size: few
j_call: TRBJ2-5

cdr3_nt: TGCAGTTCCGGGACTAGCTCGTTTGGAGACACAGATACGCAGTATTTT
cdr3_aa: CSSGTSSFGDTDTQYF
v_call: TRBV20-1
d_call: TRBD2
clone_size: few
j_call: TRBJ2-3

cdr3_nt: TGTGCCAGCAGCTTAGCGGGGGACAGGGTGTTCTTC
cdr3_aa: CASSLAGDRVFF
v_call: TRBV7-2
d_call: TRBD1
clone_size: .
j_call: TRBJ2-1

cdr3_nt: TGCGCCAGCAGCCAAGCTTGGCGGGGTCAGGGAGATACGCAGTATTTT
cdr3_aa: CASSQAWRGQGDTQYF
v_call: TRBV4-3
d_call: .
clone_size: few
j_call: TRBJ2-3

cdr3_nt: TGTGCCAGCTCACCCTCCCAGACAGGGGCCTCGTACGAGCAGTACTTC
cdr3_aa: CASSPSQTGASYEQYF
v_call: TRBV18
d_call: TRBD1
clone_size: .
j_call: TRBJ2-7

cdr3_nt: TGTGCCAGCAGCCCAGGGTACCAAGAGACCCAGTACTTC
cdr3_aa: CASSPGYQETQYF
v_call: TRBV7-2
d_call: .
clone_size: many
j_call: TRBJ2-5

cdr3_nt: TGTGCCAGCAGCTCAGATACCGGGGAGCTGTTTTTT
cdr3_aa: CASSSDTGELFF
v_call: TRBV7-8
d_call: .
clone_size: many
j_call: TRBJ2-2

cdr3_nt: TGCGCCAGCAGCCATGGCATAAGCCCTACTGCCACCGGGGAGCTGTTTTTT
cdr3_aa: CASSHGISPTATGELFF
v_call: TRBV4-1
d_call: .
clone_size: many
j_call: TRBJ2-2

cdr3_nt: TGTGCCAGCAGTACGCCCCCGGGCGGGGGAGCCACAGATACGCAGTATTTT
cdr3_aa: CASSTPPGGGATDTQYF
v_call: TRBV6-2/TRBV6-3
d_call: TRBD2
clone_size: .
j_call: TRBJ2-3

cdr3_nt: TGCGCCAGCAGCTCGGGGACTAGCGGGGGGGATACGCAGTATTTT
cdr3_aa: CASSSGTSGGDTQYF
v_call: TRBV5-1
d_call: TRBD2
clone_size: many
j_call: TRBJ2-3

cdr3_nt: TGTGCCAGCACCAGAACGACAGGGGGCGACGGCTACACCTTC
cdr3_aa: CASTRTTGGDGYTF
v_call: TRBV2
d_call: TRBD1
clone_size: .
j_call: TRBJ1-2

cdr3_nt: TGCGCCAGCAGCCAAGATCGGAGTGGGGGATCGGGGTACGAGCAGTACTTC
cdr3_aa: CASSQDRSGGSGYEQYF
v_call: TRBV4-3
d_call: .
clone_size: many
j_call: TRBJ2-7

cdr3_nt: TGTGCCAGCAGCCAGACTGGGACGGCGTATGGCTACACCTTC
cdr3_aa: CASSQTGTAYGYTF
v_call: TRBV7-9
d_call: .
clone_size: few
j_call: TRBJ1-2

cdr3_nt: TGTGCCAGCAGCTTAACTGCAGGTGACACTGAAGCTTTCTTT
cdr3_aa: CASSLTAGDTEAFF
v_call: TRBV11-2
d_call: .
clone_size: .
j_call: TRBJ1-1

cdr3_nt: TGTGCCAGCGACAGGGACACAGATACGCAGTATTTT
cdr3_aa: CASDRDTDTQYF
v_call: TRBV2
d_call: TRBD1
clone_size: .
j_call: TRBJ2-3

cdr3_nt: TGTGCCAGCAGCGACACCGGGACAGGGAGCACGGATACGCAGTATTTT
cdr3_aa: CASSDTGTGSTDTQYF
v_call: TRBV7-3
d_call: TRBD1
clone_size: .
j_call: TRBJ2-3